The sequence of this T cell receptor beta chain was determined in a study of shared clonotypes between healthy human individuals. Overall study findings and caveats: Generally, naive subsets came out with larger estimated richness than memory subsets. Investigators expected sequencing depth to affect clonotype sharing among donors.

Assay runs were performed at deep level. Method: immunoSEQ multiplex PCR; TCRdb's copy keeps in-frame clones and lacks some. The sample shows 300,000 or so clones, under 80% of them seen only once. Subsets obtained from CD4+ cells comprised CD45RA+ naive and CD45RA-negative memory cells. About this clone: Its antigen is unidentified.

This clonotype was obtained from a man aged 25-40 years in good health. The sequencing input was memory CD4+ T cells sorted from blood. Specified subset: CD45RA-negative fraction.

CDR3 nucleotide sequence: TGTGCCAGCAGCCCTAACAGCGGAGTAGCGGGCAATGAGCAGTTCTTC. Amino acid sequence: CASSPNSGVAGNEQFF. The V gene is TRBV7-6, the J gene TRBJ2-1, with TRBD2 matching 7 bases. V lost 5 bases, J lost 6 bases, and 13 bases stayed unmatched. The CDR3 runs to 16 residues. The germline V gene has CDR1 SGHVS and CDR2 FNYEAQ.